This TCR beta chain was retrieved from a study of T cells in Graves' hyperthyroidism and ophthalmopathy. This clonotype came up many times. Its matching antigen is unknown. V was pared by 3 bases and J by 3 bases, with 4 bases of the junction left unmatched. The CDR3 length is 15 residues. Study-wide results and limits: Among clonotypes expanded in thyroid above 0.001, most were also found in blood. Prediction of ophthalmopathy progression came a median 6.5 months pre-onset.

TCR beta CDR3 regions were amplified from RNA. Using the HTBI primer set, a first-round RT-PCR was run on the TCR CDR3. Each CDR3 protein is one row after TCRdb ran MiXCR on the multiplex PCR reads. This sample has some 420,000 distinct CDR3 sequences, with roughly an eighth found just once. The authors deemed Graves' hyperthyroidism stable absent ophthalmopathy progression within 18 months. Hyperthyroidism, newly diagnosed and lasting under 2 months, affected patients aged 18 to 65. The clonotype was recovered from a woman under 30 with Graves' hyperthyroidism. The chain combines TRBV12-3 or TRBV12-4 with TRBJ1-1; 10 bases are a match to TRBD1. The sequencing sample was made of blood. CDR3 bases: TGTGCCAGCAGTTTCGAGACAGGGGGCTACACTGAAGCTTTCTTT. It codes for CASSFETGGYTEAFF.